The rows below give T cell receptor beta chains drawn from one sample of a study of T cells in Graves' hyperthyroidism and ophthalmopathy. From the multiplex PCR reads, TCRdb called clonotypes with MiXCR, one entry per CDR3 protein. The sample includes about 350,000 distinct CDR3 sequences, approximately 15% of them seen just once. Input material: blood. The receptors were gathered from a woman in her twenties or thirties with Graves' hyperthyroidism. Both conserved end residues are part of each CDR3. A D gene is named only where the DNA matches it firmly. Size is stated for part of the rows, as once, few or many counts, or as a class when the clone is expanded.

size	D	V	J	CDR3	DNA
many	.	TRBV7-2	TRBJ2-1	CASRGDIYNEQFF	TGTGCCAGCAGGGGGGACATCTACAATGAGCAGTTCTTC
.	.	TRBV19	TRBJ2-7	CASIDYSQSEQYF	TGTGCCAGTATCGACTACTCCCAGTCCGAGCAGTACTTC
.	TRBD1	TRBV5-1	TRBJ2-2	CASSFRTGAYGELFF	TGCGCCAGCAGCTTCCGGACAGGGGCGTATGGGGAGCTGTTTTTT
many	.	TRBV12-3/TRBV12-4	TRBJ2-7	CASSFSGPRVRGAFYEQYF	TGTGCCAGCAGTTTTTCAGGTCCTCGAGTCCGAGGGGCATTTTACGAGCAGTACTTC
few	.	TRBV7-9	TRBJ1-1	CASSIGTNTEAFF	TGTGCCAGCAGTATCGGAACGAACACTGAAGCTTTCTTT
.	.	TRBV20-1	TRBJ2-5	CRAGEETQYF	TGCAGGGCAGGGGAAGAGACCCAGTACTTC
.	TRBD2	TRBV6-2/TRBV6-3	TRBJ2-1	CASSGTSDRIYNEQFF	TGTGCCAGCAGTGGGACTAGCGACCGTATTTACAATGAGCAGTTCTTC
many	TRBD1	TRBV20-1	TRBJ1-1	CSAKGQGFANTEAFF	TGCAGTGCAAAAGGACAGGGGTTTGCGAACACTGAAGCTTTCTTT
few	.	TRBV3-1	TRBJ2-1	CASSRQGGNEQFF	TGTGCCAGCAGCCGACAGGGAGGTAATGAGCAGTTCTTC
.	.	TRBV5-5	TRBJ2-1	CASSPGDYEQFF	TGTGCCAGCAGCCCTGGGGATTATGAGCAGTTCTTC
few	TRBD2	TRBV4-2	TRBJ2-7	CASSQDVGGFGYEQYF	TGTGCCAGCAGCCAAGATGTCGGGGGGTTCGGCTACGAGCAGTACTTC
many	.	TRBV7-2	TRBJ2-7	CASSLRTVTYEQYF	TGTGCCAGCAGCTTAAGGACAGTAACCTACGAGCAGTACTTC
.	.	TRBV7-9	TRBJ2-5	CASSLNREGTQYF	TGTGCCAGCAGCTTAAACCGAGAGGGGACCCAGTACTTC
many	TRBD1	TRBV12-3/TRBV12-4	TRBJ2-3	CASSYRDRGIDTQYF	TGTGCCAGCAGCTACCGGGACAGGGGGATAGATACGCAGTATTTT
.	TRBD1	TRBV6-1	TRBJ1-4	CASSVTGTGVEKLFF	TGTGCCAGCAGTGTAACCGGGACAGGGGTCGAAAAACTGTTTTTT
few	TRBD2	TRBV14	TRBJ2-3	CASSQDLGLAGADTQYF	TGTGCCAGCAGCCAAGATCTTGGCCTAGCGGGAGCAGATACGCAGTATTTT
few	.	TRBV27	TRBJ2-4	CASSPGAGRNIQYF	TGTGCCAGCAGCCCCGGGGCAGGACGAAACATTCAGTACTTC
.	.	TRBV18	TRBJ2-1	CASSPVGLAYNEQFF	TGTGCCAGCTCACCGGTTGGGCTAGCCTACAATGAGCAGTTCTTC
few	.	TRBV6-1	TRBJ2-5	CASSSRAQGGETQYF	TGTGCCAGCAGTTCTAGAGCACAGGGTGGGGAGACCCAGTACTTC
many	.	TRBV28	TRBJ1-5	CASNGGLVGSNQPQHF	TGTGCCAGCAACGGGGGGCTGGTCGGTAGCAATCAGCCCCAGCATTTT
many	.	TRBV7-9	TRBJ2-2	CASSRTRPNTGELFF	TGTGCCAGCAGCCGGACTCGTCCTAACACCGGGGAGCTGTTTTTT
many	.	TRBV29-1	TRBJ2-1	CSVVLGVGEQFF	TGCAGCGTTGTGCTGGGAGTGGGTGAGCAGTTCTTC
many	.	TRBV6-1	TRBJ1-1	CASSPSTGLNTEAFF	TGTGCCAGCAGCCCATCAACGGGCCTGAACACTGAAGCTTTCTTT
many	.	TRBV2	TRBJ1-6	CASSEPPGGHSPLHF	TGTGCCAGCAGTGAACCGCCGGGCGGCCATTCACCCCTCCACTTT